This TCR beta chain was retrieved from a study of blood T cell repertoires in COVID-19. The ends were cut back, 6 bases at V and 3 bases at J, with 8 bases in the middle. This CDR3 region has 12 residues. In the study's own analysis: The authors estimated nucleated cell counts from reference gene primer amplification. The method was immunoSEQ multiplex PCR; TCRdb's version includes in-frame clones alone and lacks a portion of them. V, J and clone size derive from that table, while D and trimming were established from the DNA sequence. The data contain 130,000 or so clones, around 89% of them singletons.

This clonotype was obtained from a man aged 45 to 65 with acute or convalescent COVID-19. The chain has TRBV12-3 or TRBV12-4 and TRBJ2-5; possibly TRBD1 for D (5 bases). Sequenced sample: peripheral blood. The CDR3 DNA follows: TGTGCCAGCAGCCTCAGGGAAGAGACCCAGTACTTC. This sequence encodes CASSLREETQYF.